What follows are 4 T cell receptor beta chains derived from one specimen sequenced in a study of breast tumors, draining lymph nodes, adjacent tissues. One entry per CDR3 protein, called by TCRdb with MiXCR from the multiplex PCR reads. Of 150,000 to 200,000 distinct CDR3 sequences in the sample, roughly 30% were seen once. Samples came from axillary lymph nodes draining the breast cancer. Sequencing used axillary lymph node tissue. The receptors stem from a female donor with breast cancer. Some clones in this sample may be carry-over from other donors' samples.

This clonotype has ten or more counts. The J gene is TRBJ1-2, the V gene TRBV5-8; unclear D gene. The germline gives CDR1 SGHTS, CDR2 YDEGEE. V lost 2 bases, J lost 3 bases, and 11 bases lay in between. The CDR3 spans 14 residues. In DNA form, the CDR3 reads TGTGCCAGCAGCTTTGCATTATCGCACTATGGCTACACCTTC. This gives the protein CASSFALSHYGYTF.

The table lists this clonotype with many counts. This chain links TRBV10-3 with TRBJ2-2; no definite D call. This CDR3 is built from 13 residues. Germline V gives CDR1 ENHRY, CDR2 SYGVKD. V gave up 7 bases and J gave up 0 bases, with 6 bases separating them. The CDR3 spells CAIKDANTGELFF. For the CDR3, the DNA is TGTGCCATCAAGGACGCGAACACCGGGGAGCTGTTTTTT.

This clonotype was picked up many times. The chain recombines TRBV12-3 or TRBV12-4 with TRBJ2-1; 7 nucleotides align to TRBD1. The CDR3 covers 15 residues. V lost 7 bases to trimming and J lost 4 bases; unmatched junction nucleotides: 10. CDR3 region: CASNKATGFYNEQFF. Written as DNA, the CDR3 is TGTGCCAGCAACAAGGCGACAGGGTTTTACAATGAGCAGTTCTTC.

This clonotype has a handful of counts. The chain uses TRBV19 and TRBJ1-4; D may be TRBD1 (5 bases). The V gene's germline CDR1 is LNHDA and CDR2 SQIVND (reference sequence). Trimming stripped 4 bases from V and 7 bases from J, with 13 bases between. The CDR3 is 14 residues long. The CDR3 DNA follows: TGTGCCAGTAGTACGGACATCCTCGGTGAAAAACTGTTTTTT. Translating it yields CASSTDILGEKLFF.